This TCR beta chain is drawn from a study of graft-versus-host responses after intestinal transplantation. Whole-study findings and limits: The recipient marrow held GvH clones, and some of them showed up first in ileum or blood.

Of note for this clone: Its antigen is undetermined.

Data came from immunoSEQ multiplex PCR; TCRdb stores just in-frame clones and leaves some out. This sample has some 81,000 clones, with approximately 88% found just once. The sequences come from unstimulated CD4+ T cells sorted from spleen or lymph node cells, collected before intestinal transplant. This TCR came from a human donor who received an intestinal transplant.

The CDR3 here is CASSLAPLRVPRPYNEQFF. The CDR3 DNA is TGCGCCAGCAGCTTGGCCCCCCTCAGGGTCCCGAGGCCCTACAATGAGCAGTTCTTC. The chain employs TRBV5-1 and TRBJ2-1, with a weak D call TRBD1 (5 bases). Germline CDR1 and CDR2: SGHRS and YFSETQ. The CDR3 has 19 amino acids. V was pared by 0 bases and J by 2 bases, with 21 bases between.